The 21 T cell receptor beta chains below were found in one sample sequenced in a study of vaccination and CD4 T cells after COVID-19. CD4+ T cells that had been cultured provided DNA sequenced with the Oncomine TCR Beta short-read assay. One entry per CDR3 protein, called by TCRdb with MiXCR from the PCR reads. The sample has some 7,400 distinct CDR3 sequences, approximately 40% seen once. Treatment here: roughly nine-day PBMC culture with coronavirus spike peptide pools or control peptides (ViraFEST assay). Pre-COVID-19 pandemic sampling (2011-2018) yielded the unexposed donor's CD4+ T cells. Their specific antigens are unknown. Sample: CD4+ T cells from blood, cultured in vitro. The receptors shown here come from a human donor in good health.

The V gene is TRBV29-1, the J gene TRBJ2-1; 11 nucleotides agree with TRBD2. Germline lookup yields CDR1 SQVTM and CDR2 ANQGSEA. The CDR3 covers 17 residues. With 1 base clipped from V and 2 bases from J, the junction kept 7 bases outside the gene matches. CDR3 region: CSVEGPGLAGTYNEQFF. CDR3 sequence (DNA): TGCAGCGTTGAAGGGCCTGGACTAGCGGGTACCTACAATGAGCAGTTCTTC.

This chain links TRBV7-9 with TRBJ2-3; TRBD2 matches at 8 bases. This CDR3 spans 18 amino acids. Losses at the gene ends were 0 bases for V and 2 bases for J; bases not matched to a gene: 10. The germline V gene has CDR1 SEHNR and CDR2 FQNEAQ (reference sequence). The CDR3 coding sequence is TGTGCCAGCAGCTTAGCGCCTGGCGGGAGGTCCTACACAGATACGCAGTATTTT. Amino acid sequence: CASSLAPGGRSYTDTQYF.

This clonotype was seen more than once but under ten times. This chain connects TRBV6-1 to TRBJ2-5; D is possibly TRBD1 or TRBD2 (5 bases each). The germline V and J ends were trimmed by 6 bases and 9 bases, with 11 bases remaining between them. The CDR3 extends over 11 amino acids. Germline CDR1 reads MNHNS; CDR2 reads SASEGT. The CDR3 coding sequence is TGTGCCAGCAGGGAGTCGGGACCCCAGTACTTC. Amino acid sequence: CASRESGPQYF.

The chain employs TRBV20-1 and TRBJ1-2; weak D call: TRBD1 (5 bases). Germline V gene sequence: CDR1 DFQATT, CDR2 SNEGSKA (reference sequence). The ends were cut back, 0 bases at V and 3 bases at J, with 14 bases in the middle. This CDR3 comprises 15 residues. The chain's CDR3 is CSARDTGESYYGYTF. The CDR3 bases are TGCAGTGCTAGAGATACGGGGGAATCTTACTATGGCTACACCTTC.

This clonotype was counted a few times. The CDR3 DNA sequence: TGCAGTGCTAGTCGCCTAGCGGGAGAATTTGGGACCCAGTACTTC. Translated: CSASRLAGEFGTQYF. This sequence joins TRBV20-1 and TRBJ2-5; 10 positions agree with TRBD2. Losses at the gene ends were 3 bases for V and 7 bases for J; bases not matched to a gene: 11. This CDR3 region has 15 residues. Germline V lookup: CDR1 DFQATT, CDR2 SNEGSKA (reference sequence).

The chain carries TRBV5-8 and TRBJ1-6; TRBD1 aligns across 9 bases. Germline V gene lookup returns CDR1 SGHTS and CDR2 YDEGEE. The CDR3 consists of 16 residues. V was clipped by 3 bases and J by 3 bases; unmatched bases: 4. As DNA, the CDR3 is TGTGCCAGCAGCTCCGGACAGGGGAACTATAATTCACCCCTCCACTTT. Protein: CASSSGQGNYNSPLHF. The variable domain in full, with the rest retrieved from reference TRBV5-8 and TRBJ1-6, is EAGVTQSPTHLIKTRGQQATLRCSPISGHTSVYWYQQALGLGLQFLLWYDEGEERNRGNFPPRFSGRQFPNYSSELNVNALELEDSALYLCASSSGQGNYNSPLHFGNGTRLTVT.

V is TRBV5-1 and J is TRBJ2-4; possible D gene TRBD1, 5 bases. The CDR3 contains 14 residues. CDR1 and CDR2 (germline): SGHRS, YFSETQ. Trimming cost V 4 bases and J 9 bases, with 17 bases left between them. In DNA, the CDR3 is TGCGCCAGCAGCGACAGTCGGAGTTTAACCATTCAGTACTTC. Translation: CASSDSRSLTIQYF.

J is TRBJ1-1 and V is TRBV2; D is perhaps TRBD1 (5 bases). Trimming took off 2 bases at V and 10 bases at J, with 11 bases between the two ends. The CDR3 has 12 amino acids. Germline-derived CDR1 and CDR2 are SNHLY and FYNNEI. The CDR3 loop reads CASSERGRGAFF. The CDR3 DNA is TGTGCCAGCAGTGAAAGAGGTAGGGGAGCTTTCTTT.

The genes are TRBV5-4 and TRBJ1-1, with TRBD1 matching 10 bases. V was clipped by 0 bases and J by 0 bases; unmatched bases: 2. This CDR3 is built from 16 residues. Germline lookup yields CDR1 SGHNT and CDR2 YYREEE (reference sequence). The CDR3 DNA follows: TGTGCCAGCAGCTTGGGGGGACAGGGGATGAACACTGAAGCTTTCTTT. Its protein is CASSLGGQGMNTEAFF.

Only a few counts were recorded for this clonotype. The chain combines TRBV2 with TRBJ1-5, with a weak D call TRBD1 (6 bases). V lost 8 bases and J 2 bases, leaving 13 bases between the germline ends. Germline values: CDR1 SNHLY, CDR2 FYNNEI. The CDR3 length is 14 residues. For the CDR3, the DNA is TGTGCCAGCGTGAGGGACACCGGCAATCAGCCCCAGCATTTT. Its translation is CASVRDTGNQPQHF.

The chain joins TRBV7-2 to TRBJ2-3; no clear D gene. V was shortened by 5 bases and J by 2 bases, with 5 bases between the two germline ends. From germline, CDR1 is SGHTA and CDR2 FQGNSA. The CDR3 is made up of 12 amino acids. CDR3 DNA sequence: TGTGCCAGCAGCCGGATCACAGATACGCAGTATTTT. Translated, it gives CASSRITDTQYF.

The CDR3 protein is CASSLDPVHTIYF. The CDR3 DNA follows: TGTGCCAGCAGCTTAGACCCCGTCCACACCATATATTTT. This chain uses TRBV7-9 with TRBJ1-3; D is unclear. The CDR3 totals 13 residues. The ends were cut back, 1 base at V and 8 bases at J, with 9 bases in the middle. CDR1 is SEHNR and CDR2 is FQNEAQ in the germline V gene (reference sequence).

The V gene is TRBV20-1, the J gene TRBJ2-4; 7 nucleotides align to TRBD2. This CDR3 has 15 amino acids. CDR1 DFQATT and CDR2 SNEGSKA come from the germline V gene (reference sequence). The trim removed 1 base at V and 3 bases at J, leaving 6 bases unmatched. The DNA of the CDR3 is TGCAGTGCTAGAGCGCGCCGGGACTACAAAAACATTCAGTACTTC. Encoded protein: CSARARRDYKNIQYF.

The table lists this clonotype with a few counts. Relative to the germline gene, one junction end is altered; a read error may explain this. The chain employs TRBV15 and TRBJ1-6, with D possibly TRBD1 on 5 matching bases. The CDR3 has 15 amino acids. The V gene's germline CDR1 is LNHNV and CDR2 YYDKDF (reference sequence). This chain's CDR3 is CATSPLDRDNSSLHF. Here the CDR3 DNA reads TGTGCCACCAGCCCTCTCGACAGAGATAATTCATCCCTCCACTTT.

This clonotype came up a few times. This sequence joins TRBV3-1 and TRBJ1-6; D is perhaps TRBD1 (6 bases). The CDR3 is 15 residues long. V was cut by 5 bases and J by 8 bases, with 16 bases left in between. Per germline, CDR1 LGHDT and CDR2 YNNKEL (reference sequence). CDR3 bases: TGTGCCAGCAGCGGTTGGGGGGGGGGCGATTCACCCCTCCACTTT. Amino acid sequence: CASSGWGGGDSPLHF.

This clonotype was seen a handful of times. The genes are TRBV6-2 or TRBV6-3 and TRBJ1-6; D remains unclear. Germline V gives CDR1 MNHEY, CDR2 SVGEGT. The V and J ends lost 9 bases and 5 bases respectively, with 17 bases between them. This CDR3 has 15 amino acids. CDR3 loop: CASRSTTLHNSPLHF. CDR3 bases: TGTGCCAGTAGGTCCACGACACTGCATAATTCACCCCTCCACTTT.

The rearrangement links TRBV29-1 to TRBJ2-3; unclear D gene. Germline lookup yields CDR1 SQVTM and CDR2 ANQGSEA. Trimming took off 5 bases at V and 1 base at J, with 10 bases between the two ends. The CDR3 consists of 13 residues. In DNA form, the CDR3 reads TGCAGCGTTCAGGCAGGAGGCACAGATACGCAGTATTTT. Translated, it gives CSVQAGGTDTQYF.

This chain links TRBV7-9 with TRBJ2-2, with 7 bases identical to TRBD1. The trim removed 1 base at V and 4 bases at J, leaving 6 bases unmatched. This CDR3 has 16 residues. Germline lookup yields CDR1 SEHNR and CDR2 FQNEAQ (reference sequence). CDR3 protein: CASSLEGQLRTGELFF. In DNA form, the CDR3 reads TGTGCCAGCAGCTTAGAGGGACAGCTCCGCACCGGGGAGCTGTTTTTT.

The chain employs TRBV14 and TRBJ2-3; tentatively, D is TRBD1 (5 bases). Per germline, CDR1 SGHDN and CDR2 FVKESK. This CDR3 is built from 15 residues. V shed 1 base and J shed 1 base, with 9 bases lying between them. The CDR3 loop is CASSQAARGTDTQYF. The DNA of the CDR3 is TGTGCCAGCAGCCAAGCAGCCAGGGGCACAGATACGCAGTATTTT.

The sample holds a few counts of this clonotype. The V call is TRBV7-2, the J call TRBJ2-5; 13 nucleotides agree with TRBD2. J gave up 5 bases and V 5 bases, and 8 bases lay outside the gene matches. The CDR3 has 16 residues. The germline CDR1 and CDR2 sequences are SGHTA and FQGNSA. The CDR3 here is CASSRTSGRGSETQYF. CDR3 bases: TGTGCCAGCAGCCGGACTAGCGGGAGAGGGTCGGAGACCCAGTACTTC.

In DNA, the CDR3 is TGTGCCAGCAGCTACCTTGGTAGCGGGGGGGCGAACGAGCAGTACTTC. As protein: CASSYLGSGGANEQYF. This chain connects TRBV7-9 to TRBJ2-7; TRBD2 matches 11 bases. The V and J ends lost 4 bases and 5 bases, in that order; junction bases with no gene match: 10. The CDR3 is made up of 16 amino acids. Germline loops: CDR1 SEHNR, CDR2 FQNEAQ (reference sequence).